This T cell receptor beta chain was recorded in a study of cytomegalovirus exposure and HLA in healthy donors. For the study at large: There were some 380 genotyped donors. Of these, roughly 80% fell in the genetic ancestry cluster associated with self-reported Caucasian donors.

Overall study findings and caveats: The listing of roughly 160 TCR beta chains classed them as cytomegalovirus-associated. A likely sequencing artifact accounted for one observed cluster of highly shared sequence variants.

A multiplex PCR was run with 60 Vbeta primers and 13 Jbeta primers. TCRdb keeps only in-frame clones here, not all; method: immunoSEQ multiplex PCR. The profile covers approximately 84,000 clones, with around 80% appearing a single time and around 2.7% taken by the ten largest. Trimming cost V 6 bases and J 0 bases, with 13 bases left between them. The CDR3 has 15 amino acids. Per the germline V gene, CDR1 is SGHTA and CDR2 is FQGNSA. Note on this clone: Its target is unknown.

V gene TRBV7-2 combines with J gene TRBJ2-3, with D possibly TRBD1 on 7 matching bases. Specimen: PBMCs. The sequence was obtained from a male donor in good health and CMV-seropositive. The CDR3 sequence is CASRGRGESTDTQYF. CDR3 sequence (DNA): TGTGCCAGCAGAGGCAGGGGGGAGAGCACAGATACGCAGTATTTT.